A single sample gave rise to the 27 T cell receptor beta chains below, sequenced in a study of blood T cell repertoires in COVID-19. TCRdb's table, derived via immunoSEQ multiplex PCR, lists solely in-frame clones and lacks some. The profile shows more than 300,000 clones, 92% of them singletons. The specimen sequenced was PBMCs or T cells enriched from blood (not recorded which). Receptors were obtained from a woman under 40 who had recovered from COVID-19.

The V call is TRBV27, the J call TRBJ2-1; 15 bases map to TRBD2. V lost 8 bases to trimming and J lost 7 bases; unmatched junction nucleotides: 18. There are 19 residues in the CDR3. Germline V gene sequence: CDR1 MNHEY, CDR2 SMNVEV (reference sequence). In DNA, the CDR3 is TGTGCCAGCCGGCCTGTGGGGACAGGGGGACTAGCGGGAGGAAATGAGCAGTTCTTC. Amino acids: CASRPVGTGGLAGGNEQFF.

The chain employs TRBV10-3 and TRBJ1-1, with TRBD1 matching over 10 bases. Per the germline V gene, CDR1 is ENHRY and CDR2 is SYGVKD. With V trimmed by 6 bases and J by 4 bases, 8 bases remained unmatched. This CDR3 region has 15 residues. CDR3 residues: CAIRNPGQGSTEAFF. The CDR3 DNA sequence: TGTGCCATCAGAAATCCGGGACAGGGGAGCACTGAAGCTTTCTTT.

The CDR3 reads CASSPGTALRTQYF. The CDR3 region has the DNA TGTGCCAGCAGCCCCGGGACAGCGCTTCGGACCCAGTACTTC. The chain has TRBV5-6 and TRBJ2-5; 7 nucleotides match TRBD1. V lost 4 bases and J lost 7; bases outside the gene matches: 10. The CDR3 length is 14 residues. CDR1 is SGHDT, CDR2 YYEEEE, per germline.

J is TRBJ2-5 and V is TRBV28; D gene uncertain. The CDR3 length is 13 residues. The germline V gene has CDR1 MDHEN and CDR2 SYDVKM. Deletions cut 6 bases from V and 4 bases from J, with 12 bases between. This CDR3 is CASSPGRGETQYF. CDR3 sequence (DNA): TGTGCCAGCAGCCCGGGTAGAGGAGAGACCCAGTACTTC.

The V and J genes are TRBV19 and TRBJ1-1; 9 bases map to TRBD1. Per germline, CDR1 LNHDA and CDR2 SQIVND (reference sequence). The CDR3 is 16 amino acids. V lost 3 bases to trimming and J lost 3 bases; unmatched junction nucleotides: 8. CDR3 loop: CASSMGQGKRDTEAFF. Written as DNA, the CDR3 is TGTGCCAGTAGTATGGGACAGGGTAAACGGGACACTGAAGCTTTCTTT.

The V call is TRBV28, the J call TRBJ1-2; D possibly corresponds to TRBD1 (5 bases). The germline gives CDR1 MDHEN, CDR2 SYDVKM. Deletions cut 7 bases from V and 2 bases from J, with 14 bases between. The CDR3 is made up of 14 amino acids. The CDR3 is CASKPAGINYGYTF. The CDR3 DNA reads as TGTGCCAGCAAACCGGCAGGGATCAACTATGGCTACACCTTC.

V usage is TRBV24-1 and J usage is TRBJ1-1; unclear D gene. The V and J ends lost 1 base and 4 bases respectively, with 18 bases between them. This CDR3 spans 17 amino acids. Germline CDR1 reads KGHDR; CDR2 reads SFDVKD. The CDR3 loop is CATSDFHHSGKPTEAFF. The CDR3 nucleotides read TGTGCCACCAGTGATTTTCACCACTCCGGGAAGCCCACTGAAGCTTTCTTT.

DNA for the CDR3: TGTGCCAGCAGTGCCCTTGACAGGGGGAAGATGTTTTTT. This sequence encodes CASSALDRGKMFF. The rearrangement joins TRBV28 to TRBJ1-4; 9 nucleotides align to TRBD1. The V gene's germline CDR1 is MDHEN and CDR2 SYDVKM. The CDR3 spans 13 residues. Trimming took 5 bases from V and 15 from J; bases not matched to a gene: 10.

The CDR3 protein is CASSARVLGGYTF. The CDR3 DNA sequence: TGTGCCAGCAGTGCCCGGGTGCTTGGAGGCTACACCTTC. This chain uses TRBV2 with TRBJ1-2; no firm D call. This CDR3 is built from 13 residues. From germline, CDR1 is SNHLY and CDR2 FYNNEI. The V and J ends lost 4 bases and 8 bases respectively, with 14 bases between them.

The chain joins TRBV4-2 to TRBJ2-1; perhaps TRBD2 as D (6 bases). The V end lost 1 base, the J end lost 5 bases, and 18 bases lay between the germline ends. Germline V gene lookup returns CDR1 LGHNA and CDR2 YNFKEQ. The CDR3 has 17 amino acids. CDR3 region: CASSQGRDFLAHNEQFF. The CDR3 DNA sequence: TGTGCCAGCAGCCAAGGGCGGGACTTCCTGGCACACAATGAGCAGTTCTTC.

This sequence joins TRBV3-1 (or the pseudogene TRBV3-2) and TRBJ1-4; TRBD1 agrees at 7 bases. The V and J ends lost 1 base and 9 bases, in that order; junction bases with no gene match: 11. The CDR3 spans 16 residues. CDR1 is LGHDT, CDR2 YNNKEL, per germline (reference sequence). CDR3 amino acids: CASSQGGRRDRQKLFF. CDR3 DNA: TGTGCCAGCAGCCAAGGGGGTCGCCGGGACAGACAAAAACTGTTTTTT.

The chain links TRBV12-3 or TRBV12-4 to TRBJ1-6; 9 bases are a match to TRBD1. Losses at the gene ends were 8 bases for V and 10 bases for J; bases not matched to a gene: 3. The CDR3 is made up of 12 amino acids. CDR3 region: CASRDRASPLHF. The CDR3 DNA follows: TGTGCCAGCCGGGACAGGGCATCACCCCTCCACTTT.

This rearrangement joins TRBV4-2 to TRBJ2-7; weak D call: TRBD1 (5 bases). The CDR3 is 15 residues long. Trimming pared 2 bases from V and 3 bases from J, leaving 14 bases between. The germline V gene has CDR1 LGHNA and CDR2 YNFKEQ. CDR3 DNA sequence: TGTGCCAGCAGCCAACCCACAGGAAGGCACTACGAGCAGTACTTC. Protein sequence: CASSQPTGRHYEQYF.

This sequence joins TRBV5-4 and TRBJ2-7; 7 nucleotides line up with TRBD1. In germline, CDR1 is SGHNT, CDR2 YYREEE (reference sequence). CDR3 size: 13 residues. After removal of 4 bases from V and 6 bases from J, the junction contained 7 bases not matched to a gene. CDR3 amino acids: CASSADRQGEQYF. CDR3 sequence (DNA): TGTGCCAGCAGCGCGGACAGACAGGGCGAGCAGTACTTC.

This rearrangement joins TRBV29-1 to TRBJ2-7; possible D gene TRBD1, 6 bases. Germline CDR1 reads SQVTM; CDR2 reads ANQGSEA. CDR3 length: 14 residues. V dropped 5 bases and J dropped 2 bases, with 16 bases sitting between them. The CDR3 is CSVIDRPGAYEQYF. As DNA, the CDR3 is TGCAGCGTTATAGACAGGCCCGGGGCCTACGAGCAGTACTTC.

The count of this clone is one. The chain combines TRBV7-9 with TRBJ2-7; 8 bases line up with TRBD2. Per germline, CDR1 SEHNR and CDR2 FQNEAQ (reference sequence). The CDR3 totals 16 residues. The trim removed 8 bases at V and 5 bases at J, leaving 17 bases unmatched. CDR3 region: CASGTNRGSGIHEQYF. The DNA of the CDR3 is TGTGCCAGCGGGACCAACCGAGGTAGCGGGATCCACGAGCAGTACTTC.

The V gene is TRBV5-1, the J gene TRBJ2-7, with a tentative D call TRBD2 (6 bases). Germline V gene sequence: CDR1 SGHRS, CDR2 YFSETQ. V was pared by 0 bases and J by 5 bases, with 12 bases between. This CDR3 has 14 amino acids. The CDR3 DNA reads TGCGCCAGCAGCTTGGGGCGGGGAGCCCACGAGCAGTACTTC. Translation: CASSLGRGAHEQYF.

V gene TRBV28 combines with J gene TRBJ1-2; no clear D. The CDR3 is made up of 15 amino acids. Trimming stripped 1 base from V and 7 bases from J, with 16 bases between. CDR1 is MDHEN, CDR2 SYDVKM, per germline. CDR3 loop: CASSLFRAGMGGYTF. CDR3 in DNA: TGTGCCAGCAGTTTATTTAGGGCCGGGATGGGTGGCTACACCTTC.

The chain links TRBV6-2 or TRBV6-3 to TRBJ1-2; D not certain. Germline-derived CDR1 and CDR2 are MNHEY and SVGEGT. The CDR3 runs 12 residues. The V and J ends lost 6 bases and 4 bases respectively, with 9 bases between them. This chain's CDR3 is CASSPFSYGYTF. For the CDR3, the DNA is TGTGCCAGCAGCCCCTTCAGCTATGGCTACACCTTC.

The chain joins TRBV4-2 to TRBJ1-2, with unresolved D. This CDR3 is 15 amino acids long. From germline, CDR1 is LGHNA and CDR2 YNFKEQ. V was clipped by 0 bases and J by 2 bases, with 10 bases between them. In DNA form, the CDR3 reads TGTGCCAGCAGCCAAGATTTAGCCAGCAACTATGGCTACACCTTC. Its translation is CASSQDLASNYGYTF.

The CDR3 nucleotides read TGTGCCAGCAGACCTACCGAGGCCTACGAGCAGTACTTC. Its protein product is CASRPTEAYEQYF. The gene calls are TRBV28 and TRBJ2-7, with no clear D. CDR1 is MDHEN, CDR2 SYDVKM, per germline. This CDR3 is built from 13 residues. V lost 6 bases to trimming and J lost 2 bases, with 11 bases between them.

The rearrangement links TRBV5-1 to TRBJ1-1, with TRBD1 matching over 8 bases. V lost 2 bases to trimming and J lost 1 base; unmatched junction nucleotides: 13. The CDR3 covers 18 residues. The germline V gene encodes CDR1 SGHRS and CDR2 YFSETQ. CDR3 sequence: CASSLGFPGQAQNTEAFF. CDR3 nucleotides: TGCGCCAGCAGCTTAGGATTCCCGGGACAGGCCCAGAACACTGAAGCTTTCTTT.

The chain carries TRBV28 and TRBJ2-4; TRBD2 aligns across 8 bases. CDR3 length: 19 residues. Losses at the gene ends were 4 bases for V and 1 base for J; bases not matched to a gene: 15. Per germline, CDR1 MDHEN and CDR2 SYDVKM. The CDR3 coding sequence is TGTGCCAGCAGTTCGCCCTCATCTGGCAGCGGGGGTGCCAAAAACATTCAGTACTTC. This sequence encodes CASSSPSSGSGGAKNIQYF. Variable domain in full (rest from reference TRBV28 and TRBJ2-4): DVKVTQSSRYLVKRTGEKVFLECVQDMDHENMFWYRQDPGLGLRLIYFSYDVKMKEKGDIPEGYSVSREKKERFSLILESASTNQTSMYLCASSSPSSGSGGAKNIQYFGAGTRLSVL.

V usage is TRBV6-2 or TRBV6-3 and J usage is TRBJ2-7; 7 bases map to TRBD2. Trimming at V came to 2 bases and at J to 2 bases, leaving 3 bases not matched to a gene. Germline V gene sequence: CDR1 MNHEY, CDR2 SVGEGT. The CDR3 is 14 amino acids. CDR3 sequence (DNA): TGTGCCAGCAGTTACGACCGGGGGGCCTACGAGCAGTACTTC. Protein sequence: CASSYDRGAYEQYF.

CDR3 nucleotide sequence: TGCGCCAGCAGTCAATGCCCGGGACATAGGACTGGGGCCAACGTCCTGACTTTC. Its translation: CASSQCPGHRTGANVLTF. The rearrangement links TRBV23-1 to TRBJ2-6; TRBD1 is a possible D gene (6 bases). TRBV23-1 is an open reading frame, and its role is uncertain. V was shortened by 1 base and J by 2 bases, with 15 bases between the two germline ends. CDR3 length equals 18 residues.

The chain employs TRBV28 and TRBJ1-2, with TRBD1 as a possible D gene (5 bases). Trimming took off 6 bases at V and 4 bases at J, with 12 bases between the two ends. The CDR3 covers 13 residues. Germline assignment: CDR1 MDHEN and CDR2 SYDVKM. The CDR3 DNA sequence: TGTGCCAGCAGCCCGACAGTGATCTATGGCTACACCTTC. The encoded protein is CASSPTVIYGYTF.

V and J are TRBV19 and TRBJ2-6; D is unclear. Trimming pared 4 bases from V and 0 bases from J, leaving 10 bases between. This CDR3 contains 16 residues. CDR1 and CDR2 from the germline V gene are LNHDA and SQIVND (reference sequence). The CDR3 sequence: CASSSRSDSGANVLTF. The CDR3 DNA reads TGTGCCAGTAGTAGCCGGAGTGACTCTGGGGCCAACGTCCTGACTTTC.